Below are 26 T cell receptor beta chains sequenced from a single sample in a study of control samples from healthy donors and cancer patients. Here immunoSEQ multiplex PCR was the method, and the copy in TCRdb shows in-frame clones only, minus some. The data hold about 120,000 clones, with roughly 95% observed a single time. Sequencing was carried out using blood. These receptors came from a man between 25 and 39 years old in good health.

For the CDR3, the DNA is TGCGCCAGCAGCCAAGGGGGGCCTCTGGGGGAGCAGTACTTC. Translation: CASSQGGPLGEQYF. The J gene is TRBJ2-7, the V gene TRBV4-3; maybe TRBD1 (6 bases). Germline CDR1 and CDR2: LGHNA and YSLEER. The CDR3 is 14 amino acids. The V end lost 1 base, the J end lost 7 bases, and 14 bases lay between the germline ends.

This clone was counted a single time. The J gene is TRBJ1-2, the V gene TRBV4-1; 10 bases match TRBD1. With V trimmed by 1 base and J by 6 bases, 5 bases remained unmatched. CDR3 length: 15 residues. Per germline, CDR1 MGHRA and CDR2 YSYEKL. CDR3 sequence (DNA): TGCGCCAGCAGCCAAGTCAGACAGGGGGCGGATGGCTACACCTTC. Its protein product is CASSQVRQGADGYTF.

The gene calls are TRBV7-2 and TRBJ2-7; 9 positions agree with TRBD2. Trimming removed 2 bases from V and 7 bases from J; junction bases left unmatched: 3. The CDR3 extends over 13 amino acids. CDR1 and CDR2 (germline): SGHTA, FQGNSA. The CDR3 loop reads CASSLPRGGEQYF. Written as DNA, the CDR3 is TGTGCCAGCAGCTTACCGCGGGGGGGAGAGCAGTACTTC.

This chain joins TRBV19 and TRBJ2-5; TRBD2 matches 9 bases. V lost 3 bases to trimming and J lost 2 bases; unmatched junction nucleotides: 10. The CDR3 consists of 17 residues. From germline, CDR1 is LNHDA and CDR2 SQIVND (reference sequence). The CDR3 reads CASSIIRAGGRQETQYF. The DNA for the CDR3 is TGTGCCAGTAGTATCATCAGGGCGGGGGGGAGACAAGAGACCCAGTACTTC.

The chain links TRBV5-6 to TRBJ2-5, with D possibly TRBD2 on 5 matching bases. Germline V CDR1 and CDR2: SGHDT, YYEEEE. Trimming stripped 4 bases from V and 5 bases from J, with 21 bases between. The CDR3 runs 16 residues. The CDR3 region is CASSLSGFPRGETQYF. The CDR3 bases are TGTGCCAGCAGCCTTTCCGGGTTCCCCCGGGGTGAGACCCAGTACTTC.

The V and J genes are TRBV7-2 and TRBJ1-2; weak D call: TRBD1 (6 bases). Germline values: CDR1 SGHTA, CDR2 FQGNSA. The CDR3 runs to 13 residues. Trimming took 5 bases from V and 5 from J, leaving 12 bases between them. The CDR3 reads CASSTGTKYGYTF. The CDR3 nucleotides read TGTGCCAGCAGCACCGGGACAAAATATGGCTACACCTTC.

The chain links TRBV9 to TRBJ2-2; TRBD2 matches 11 bases. Germline CDR1 SGDLS, CDR2 YYNGEE. The CDR3 length is 21 residues. V trimming: 1 base; J trimming: 1 base; junction bases outside the gene matches: 15. CDR3 sequence: CASSVPPHAVAGGRNTGELFF. Here the CDR3 DNA reads TGTGCCAGCAGCGTACCCCCCCACGCTGTAGCGGGGGGGAGGAACACCGGGGAGCTGTTTTTT.

The chain links TRBV4-3 to TRBJ1-2; the D gene is possibly TRBD1 (5 bases). The CDR3 extends over 15 amino acids. V was trimmed by 0 bases and J by 5 bases, leaving 13 bases between them. The germline CDR1 and CDR2 sequences are LGHNA and YSLEER. CDR3 protein: CASSQDGRRGYGYTF. The CDR3 bases are TGCGCCAGCAGCCAAGACGGGAGGAGGGGATATGGCTACACCTTC.

The rearrangement uses TRBV19 and TRBJ1-6; 7 bases agree with TRBD1. CDR1 is LNHDA and CDR2 is SQIVND in the germline V gene (reference sequence). V shed 4 bases, J shed 6 bases, and the junction held 0 bases outside the gene matches. This CDR3 spans 13 amino acids. This CDR3 reads CASSTGGNSPLHF. The CDR3 coding sequence is TGTGCCAGTAGTACAGGGGGTAATTCACCCCTCCACTTT.

The rearrangement links TRBV14 to TRBJ2-7; D may be TRBD1 or TRBD2 (5 bases each). The V end lost 1 base, the J end lost 2 bases, and 9 bases lay between the germline ends. The germline V gene has CDR1 SGHDN and CDR2 FVKESK. This CDR3 has 14 residues. The CDR3: CASSQGDRPYEQYF. The CDR3 region has the DNA TGTGCCAGCAGCCAAGGGGACCGACCCTACGAGCAGTACTTC.

The DNA for the CDR3 is TGTGCCAGCAGCTCTAACAGGGGCGGGGCCACTGAAGCTTTCTTT. Protein sequence: CASSSNRGGATEAFF. The chain has TRBV7-6 and TRBJ1-1, with TRBD1 matching 7 bases. The length of the CDR3 is 15 residues. The V and J ends lost 4 bases and 4 bases, in that order; junction bases with no gene match: 9. Germline lookup yields CDR1 SGHVS and CDR2 FNYEAQ.

The V gene is TRBV20-1, the J gene TRBJ1-1, with D unclear. This CDR3 comprises 11 residues. Trimming removed 1 base from V and 7 bases from J, with 7 bases in between. CDR1 and CDR2 from the germline V gene are DFQATT and SNEGSKA (reference sequence). CDR3 residues: CSARARSEAFF. The DNA of the CDR3 is TGCAGTGCTAGAGCGCGGAGTGAAGCTTTCTTT.

The chain carries TRBV12-5 and TRBJ2-7; 7 nucleotides align to TRBD1. The junction had 6 bases not matched to a gene; V was cut back by 2 bases and J by 2 bases. The CDR3 totals 15 residues. From germline, CDR1 is LGHNT and CDR2 FRNRAP. The CDR3 coding sequence is TGTGCTAGTGGTTTGAAGGGGGCAGCTACCTACGAGCAGTACTTC. Its translation: CASGLKGAATYEQYF. Supplemented by reference TRBV12-5 and TRBJ2-7, the full variable domain reads DARVTQTPRHKVTEMGQEVTMRCQPILGHNTVFWYRQTMMQGLELLAYFRNRAPLDDSGMPKDRFSAEMPDATLATLKIQPSEPRDSAVYFCASGLKGAATYEQYFGPGTRLTVT.

This clone was observed a few times. The chain couples TRBV11-2 to TRBJ2-7; tentative D call: TRBD1 (8 bases). Germline V lookup: CDR1 SGHAT, CDR2 FQNNGV. The V gene lost 5 bases and the J gene lost 7 bases, with 24 bases spanning the gap. The CDR3 sequence is 16 residues long. CDR3 coding DNA: TGTGCCAGCAGCGCCCGGGGGGCAGGGGGCGGCGGGGAGCAGTACTTC. It yields the protein CASSARGAGGGGEQYF.

As for this clone: One junction end does not reproduce the germline sequence, and a read error may be involved. The genes are TRBV20-1 and TRBJ1-3, with no clear D. Germline CDR1 and CDR2: DFQATT and SNEGSKA (reference sequence). The CDR3 totals 11 residues. The DNA for the CDR3 is TGCAGTGCTAGAGATATCAGTACAGAAAATTTT. It encodes CSARDISTENF.

This clone was detected only once. This sequence joins TRBV6-2 or TRBV6-3 and TRBJ2-1; D remains unclear. Trimming took off 6 bases at V and 8 bases at J, with 8 bases between the two ends. The CDR3 spans 11 residues. Germline V CDR1 and CDR2: MNHEY, SVGEGT. The CDR3 here is CASSSSDEQFF. The CDR3, as DNA: TGTGCCAGCAGCTCTTCCGATGAGCAGTTCTTC.

This clone was detected only once. The V and J genes are TRBV18 and TRBJ1-5, with D perhaps matching TRBD1 (6 bases). V dropped 2 bases and J dropped 9 bases, with 20 bases sitting between them. CDR3 size: 16 residues. The germline V gene encodes CDR1 KGHSH and CDR2 LQKENI. As DNA, the CDR3 is TGTGCCAGCTCACCAAGAGGGCAGGGGCGCGTGGGGCCCCAGCATTTT. This gives the protein CASSPRGQGRVGPQHF.

The chain links TRBV4-1 to TRBJ2-7; 10 positions agree with TRBD1. The J segment lost 2 bases and the V segment lost 1 base, leaving 8 bases of the junction unmatched. Germline CDR1 reads MGHRA; CDR2 reads YSYEKL. The CDR3 runs to 17 residues. Here the CDR3 DNA reads TGCGCCAGCAGCCAAGCATGGGACAGGGGACGGGCCTACGAGCAGTACTTC. It translates to CASSQAWDRGRAYEQYF.

The gene calls are TRBV11-2 and TRBJ1-1; weak D call: TRBD1 (5 bases). Germline-derived CDR1 and CDR2 are SGHAT and FQNNGV. The CDR3 has 15 residues. Trimming removed 5 bases at V and 3 bases at J, with 16 bases between. CDR3 in DNA: TGTGCCAGCAGCCCCATAGGGGCCAAATACACTGAAGCTTTCTTT. As protein: CASSPIGAKYTEAFF.

Details on this clone: This sample also contains other DNA sequences that code for the same CDR3. The genes are TRBV28 and TRBJ2-7, with D uncertain. V was cut by 2 bases and J by 3 bases, with 5 bases left in between. The CDR3 runs 12 residues. Germline values: CDR1 MDHEN, CDR2 SYDVKM. CDR3 nucleotide sequence: TGTGCCAGCAGTTTAACTCTCTACGAGCAGTACTTC. Translated: CASSLTLYEQYF.

The chain is built from TRBV12-3 or TRBV12-4 and TRBJ1-2; D unclear. Trimming took 4 bases from V and 4 from J, leaving 10 bases between them. The CDR3 contains 13 residues. The CDR3 here is CASSSRALYGYTF. The CDR3 DNA is TGTGCCAGCAGTTCTAGGGCCCTCTATGGCTACACCTTC.

The J gene is TRBJ1-1, the V gene TRBV29-1; 9 bases match TRBD1. The CDR3 consists of 10 residues. Germline-derived CDR1 and CDR2 are SQVTM and ANQGSEA. V was clipped by 4 bases and J by 11 bases; unmatched bases: 2. The CDR3 loop reads CSVGDRDAFF. CDR3 bases: TGCAGCGTTGGGGACAGGGACGCTTTCTTT.

J is TRBJ2-3 and V is TRBV6-5; TRBD2 matches at 8 bases. Per the germline V gene, CDR1 is MNHEY and CDR2 is SVGAGI. V trimming: 2 bases; J trimming: 5 bases; junction bases outside the gene matches: 6. The CDR3 consists of 15 residues. CDR3 DNA: TGTGCCAGCAGTTACGAGGGACTAGTGGGAGATACGCAGTATTTT. Protein sequence: CASSYEGLVGDTQYF.

In its sample, this clone was seen a few times. The chain carries TRBV5-8 and TRBJ1-4; 7 positions match TRBD1. V gave up 3 bases and J gave up 2 bases; unmatched junction bases: 4. The CDR3 runs to 15 residues. The V gene's germline CDR1 is SGHTS and CDR2 YDEGEE. CDR3 protein: CASSSRGRTNEKLFF. In nucleotides, the CDR3 is TGTGCCAGCAGCTCCAGGGGGAGGACTAATGAAAAACTGTTTTTT.

Written as DNA, the CDR3 is TGTGCCAGCAGTTATTCGTTTACTTCGTACCAAGAGACCCAGTACTTC. It yields the protein CASSYSFTSYQETQYF. V usage is TRBV6-5 and J usage is TRBJ2-5; D ambiguous. Germline assignment: CDR1 MNHEY and CDR2 SVGAGI. This CDR3 has 16 amino acids. Trimming cost V 3 bases and J 0 bases, with 14 bases left between them.

V is TRBV5-1 and J is TRBJ2-5; 9 nucleotides agree with TRBD2. CDR3 size: 16 residues. The V segment lost 4 bases and the J segment 4 bases; nucleotides outside the gene matches: 11. The germline V gene has CDR1 SGHRS and CDR2 YFSETQ. The DNA for the CDR3 is TGCGCCAGCAGCCCCGGCTGGCGGGGGGGCCTAGAGACCCAGTACTTC. This sequence encodes CASSPGWRGGLETQYF.